Here is one TCR beta chain with its context. This sample was taken from a study of blood T cell repertoires in COVID-19. Study-level information: Donors in the United States, Italy and Spain gave samples during acute or convalescent COVID-19. Sources were T cells, B-cell-depleted T cells, or PBMCs; the material itself was cDNA or gDNA.

The CDR3 is made up of 16 amino acids. Trimming pared 2 bases from V and 0 bases from J, leaving 10 bases between. Germline V lookup: CDR1 KGHDR, CDR2 SFDVKD. Authors' methods: Reference gene primer amplification yielded estimated nucleated cell counts. The method was immunoSEQ multiplex PCR; TCRdb's version includes in-frame clones alone and lacks a portion of them. The V and J calls and clone size are taken from that table; D and trimming were inferred from the DNA. This repertoire shows 60,000 to 85,000 clones, around 90% found once; its top ten account for around 1.9%. The sample consisted of peripheral blood. The rearrangement joins TRBV24-1 to TRBJ2-1; a possible D gene is TRBD1 (6 bases). The TCR was taken from a woman older than 75 with active or convalescent COVID-19. The CDR3 reads CATSDSGGRSYNEQFF. The CDR3 DNA sequence: TGTGCCACCAGTGATTCTGGGGGCCGCTCCTACAATGAGCAGTTCTTC.